Below, one T cell receptor (beta chain) is given with its context. The antigen remains undetermined. One end of the junction varies from germline; a read error may be responsible. The source of the sample is a study of shared clonotypes between healthy human individuals. Sequenced by immunoSEQ multiplex PCR; TCRdb stores in-frame clones only, minus some. The sample has some 2,000,000 clones, 85% to 95% seen once; the top ten hold around 0.13%. The CDR3 contains 14 residues. Germline V gene sequence: CDR1 SGHTA, CDR2 FQGTGA. Study results and limitations: Sorted-subset samples were not fully sequenced, rarefaction indicated.

This receptor was obtained from a man aged 18-30 years in good health. Source material: naive CD4+ T cells sorted from blood. The sample's subset: CD45RA+ positively selected. V gene TRBV7-3 combines with J gene TRBJ1-3, with D possibly TRBD1 on 6 matching bases. DNA of the CDR3: TGCGCCAGCAGCCTGGACAGAACTGGAAACACCATATATTTT. This sequence encodes CASSLDRTGNTIYF.